The clone carrying this T cell receptor beta chain has only a few counts. The data stem from a study of blood T cell repertoires in COVID-19. Study context: Samples taken during acute and convalescent COVID-19 were collected in the United States, Italy and Spain.

Per the original methods: Nucleated cell counts were estimated from reference gene primer amplification. Profiling relied on immunoSEQ multiplex PCR, and the TCRdb table lists in-frame clones only, not all of them. V, J and clone size were drawn from that table, and D and trimming were deduced from the DNA. The sample contains tens of thousands of clones, 80% of which appear only once. V was pared by 8 bases and J by 4 bases, with 12 bases between. The CDR3 loop spans 13 amino acids. The V and J genes are TRBV12-3 or TRBV12-4 and TRBJ2-1, with D perhaps TRBD2 (6 bases). The sequencing sample was made of peripheral blood. The sequence was collected from a woman in her 70s with acute or convalescent COVID-19. The CDR3 DNA sequence: TGTGCCAGCGCCCAAGGAGGGTACAATGAGCAGTTCTTC. Amino acid sequence: CASAQGGYNEQFF.